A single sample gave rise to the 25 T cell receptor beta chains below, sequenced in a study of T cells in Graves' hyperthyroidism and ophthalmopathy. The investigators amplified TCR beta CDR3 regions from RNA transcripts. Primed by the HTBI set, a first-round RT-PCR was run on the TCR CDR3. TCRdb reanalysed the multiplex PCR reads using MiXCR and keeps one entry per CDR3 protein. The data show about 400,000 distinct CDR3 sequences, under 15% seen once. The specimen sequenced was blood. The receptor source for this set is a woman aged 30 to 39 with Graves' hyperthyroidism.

The CDR3 reads CASSGDRVNSPLHF. As DNA, the CDR3 is TGTGCCAGCAGTGGGGACAGGGTTAATTCACCCCTCCACTTT. J is TRBJ1-6 and V is TRBV2; TRBD1 aligns across 9 bases. The CDR3 has 14 amino acids. V shed 4 bases and J 6 bases; nucleotides not matched to a gene: 1. Germline loops: CDR1 SNHLY, CDR2 FYNNEI. The whole variable domain, filled in from reference TRBV2 and TRBJ1-6, reads EPEVTQTPSHQVTQMGQEVILRCVPISNHLYFYWYRQILGQKVEFLVSFYNNEISEKSEIFDDQFSVERPDGSNFTLKIRSTKLEDSAMYFCASSGDRVNSPLHFGNGTRLTVT.

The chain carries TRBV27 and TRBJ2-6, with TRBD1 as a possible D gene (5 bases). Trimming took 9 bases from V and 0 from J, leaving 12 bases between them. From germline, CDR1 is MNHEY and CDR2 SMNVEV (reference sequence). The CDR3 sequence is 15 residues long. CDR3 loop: CASTDISSGANVLTF. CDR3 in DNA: TGTGCCAGTACGGACATCTCCTCTGGGGCCAACGTCCTGACTTTC.

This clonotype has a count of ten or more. DNA for the CDR3: TGTGCCAGCAGTCGGGGCCTTAGCGGAGATAGGGCCTACAATGAGCAGTTCTTC. Its translation: CASSRGLSGDRAYNEQFF. The chain links TRBV6-1 to TRBJ2-1; the D gene is possibly TRBD2 (6 bases). V lost 5 bases, J lost 2 bases, and 22 bases lay in between. Germline V gene data show CDR1 as MNHNS and CDR2 as SASEGT. This CDR3 has 18 residues.

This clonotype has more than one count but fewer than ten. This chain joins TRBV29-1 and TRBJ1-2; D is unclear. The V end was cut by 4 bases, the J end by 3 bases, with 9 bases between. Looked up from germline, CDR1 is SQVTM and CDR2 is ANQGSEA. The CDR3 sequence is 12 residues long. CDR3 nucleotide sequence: TGCAGCGTTGGATCCGGGGACTATGGCTACACCTTC. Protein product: CSVGSGDYGYTF.

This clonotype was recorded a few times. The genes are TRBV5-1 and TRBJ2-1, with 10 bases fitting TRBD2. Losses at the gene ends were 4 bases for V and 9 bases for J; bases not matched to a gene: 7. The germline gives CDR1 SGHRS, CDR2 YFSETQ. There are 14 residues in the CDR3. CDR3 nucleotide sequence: TGCGCCAGCAGCCCAGCGGGAGGGCGTCCTGAGCAGTTCTTC. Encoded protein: CASSPAGGRPEQFF.

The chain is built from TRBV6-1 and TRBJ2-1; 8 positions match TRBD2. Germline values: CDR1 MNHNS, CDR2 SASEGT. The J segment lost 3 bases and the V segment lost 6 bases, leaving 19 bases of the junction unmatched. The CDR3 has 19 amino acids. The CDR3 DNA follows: TGTGCCAGCAGCCGGGGGGGGCGTGGAGGCCTGGGGGTCTACAATGAGCAGTTCTTC. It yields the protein CASSRGGRGGLGVYNEQFF.

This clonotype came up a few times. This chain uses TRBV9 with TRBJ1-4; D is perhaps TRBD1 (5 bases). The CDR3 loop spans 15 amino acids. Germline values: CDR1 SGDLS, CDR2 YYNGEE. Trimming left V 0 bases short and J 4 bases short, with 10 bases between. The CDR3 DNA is TGTGCCAGCAGCGTAGGGGGGGGTTATAATGAAAAACTGTTTTTT. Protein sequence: CASSVGGGYNEKLFF.

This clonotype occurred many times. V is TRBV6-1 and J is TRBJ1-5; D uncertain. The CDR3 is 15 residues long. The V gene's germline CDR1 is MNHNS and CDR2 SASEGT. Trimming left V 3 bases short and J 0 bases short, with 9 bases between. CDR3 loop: CASSDFRISNQPQHF. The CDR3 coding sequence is TGTGCCAGCAGTGATTTTAGGATTAGCAATCAGCCCCAGCATTTT.

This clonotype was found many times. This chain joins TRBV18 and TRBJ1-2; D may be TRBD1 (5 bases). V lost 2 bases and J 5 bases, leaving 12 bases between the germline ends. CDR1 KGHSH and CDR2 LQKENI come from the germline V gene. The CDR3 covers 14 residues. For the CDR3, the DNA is TGTGCCAGCTCACCAGAGAGGGGAGGATATGGCTACACCTTC. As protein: CASSPERGGYGYTF.

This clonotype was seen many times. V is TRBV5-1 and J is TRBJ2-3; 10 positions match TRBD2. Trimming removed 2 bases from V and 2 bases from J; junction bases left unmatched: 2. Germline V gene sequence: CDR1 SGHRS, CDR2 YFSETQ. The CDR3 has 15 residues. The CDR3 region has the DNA TGCGCCAGCAGCTTAAGCGGGAGGGTCACAGATACGCAGTATTTT. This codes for CASSLSGRVTDTQYF.

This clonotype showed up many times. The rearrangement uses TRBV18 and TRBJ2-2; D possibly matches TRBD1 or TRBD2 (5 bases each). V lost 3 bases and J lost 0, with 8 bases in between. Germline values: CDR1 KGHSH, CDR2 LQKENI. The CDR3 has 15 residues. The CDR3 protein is CASSPGPTNTGELFF. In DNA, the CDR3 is TGTGCCAGCTCACCGGGACCCACGAACACCGGGGAGCTGTTTTTT.

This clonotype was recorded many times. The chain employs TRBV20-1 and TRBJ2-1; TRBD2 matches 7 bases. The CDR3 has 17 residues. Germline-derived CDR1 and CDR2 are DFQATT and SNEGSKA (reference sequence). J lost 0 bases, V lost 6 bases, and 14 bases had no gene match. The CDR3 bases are TGCAGTGCCCGTAGTAGAAAGAGCGGGAACTCCTACAATGAGCAGTTCTTC. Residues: CSARSRKSGNSYNEQFF.

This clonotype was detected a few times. This CDR3 reads CASSLASGSLYNEQFF. CDR3 DNA: TGTGCCAGCAGCTTAGCTAGCGGGAGTCTTTACAATGAGCAGTTCTTC. The chain is built from TRBV7-2 and TRBJ2-1, with 9 bases aligning to TRBD2. Germline loops: CDR1 SGHTA, CDR2 FQGNSA. With 0 bases clipped from V and 4 bases from J, the junction kept 4 bases outside the gene matches. The length of the CDR3 is 16 residues. Combining the CDR3 with reference TRBV7-2 and TRBJ2-1 gives the whole variable domain GAGVSQSPSNKVTEKGKDVELRCDPISGHTALYWYRQSLGQGLEFLIYFQGNSAPDKSGLPSDRFSAERTGGSVSTLTIQRTQQEDSAVYLCASSLASGSLYNEQFFGPGTRLTVL.

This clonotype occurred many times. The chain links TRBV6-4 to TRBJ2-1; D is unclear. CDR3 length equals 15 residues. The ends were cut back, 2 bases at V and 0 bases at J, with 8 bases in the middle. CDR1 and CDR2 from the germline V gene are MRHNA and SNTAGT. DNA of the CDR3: TGTGCCAGCAGTGACACGGAGAGCTCCTACAATGAGCAGTTCTTC. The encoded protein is CASSDTESSYNEQFF.

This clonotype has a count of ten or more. The CDR3 DNA sequence: TGTGCCAGCAGTGAAGGGACAGGGGGGGACCTAGCCTACAATGAGCAGTTCTTC. The encoded protein is CASSEGTGGDLAYNEQFF. The V gene is TRBV2, the J gene TRBJ2-1; 10 bases are shared with TRBD1. Germline V gene data show CDR1 as SNHLY and CDR2 as FYNNEI. This CDR3 spans 18 amino acids. The J segment lost 2 bases and the V segment lost 1 base, leaving 8 bases of the junction unmatched. The complete variable domain, with remaining parts taken from reference TRBV2 and TRBJ2-1, reads EPEVTQTPSHQVTQMGQEVILRCVPISNHLYFYWYRQILGQKVEFLVSFYNNEISEKSEIFDDQFSVERPDGSNFTLKIRSTKLEDSAMYFCASSEGTGGDLAYNEQFFGPGTRLTVL.

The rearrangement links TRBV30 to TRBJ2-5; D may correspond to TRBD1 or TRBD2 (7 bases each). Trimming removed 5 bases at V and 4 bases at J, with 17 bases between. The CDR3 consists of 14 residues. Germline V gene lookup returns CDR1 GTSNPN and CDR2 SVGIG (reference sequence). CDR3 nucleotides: TGTGCCTGGCTAAGGGGAGGGGGCGCAGAGACCCAGTACTTC. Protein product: CAWLRGGGAETQYF.

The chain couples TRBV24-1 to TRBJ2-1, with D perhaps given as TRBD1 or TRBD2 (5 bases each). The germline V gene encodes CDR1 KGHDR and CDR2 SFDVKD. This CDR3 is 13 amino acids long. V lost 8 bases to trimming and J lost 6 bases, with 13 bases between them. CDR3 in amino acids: CATNGTLRNEQFF. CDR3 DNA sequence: TGTGCCACCAATGGGACCCTACGCAATGAGCAGTTCTTC.

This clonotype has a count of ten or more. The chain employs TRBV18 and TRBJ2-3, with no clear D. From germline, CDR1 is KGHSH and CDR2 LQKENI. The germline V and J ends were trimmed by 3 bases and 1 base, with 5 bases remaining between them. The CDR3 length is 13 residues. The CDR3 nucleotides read TGTGCCAGCTCACCGGGCGGCACAGATACGCAGTATTTT. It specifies CASSPGGTDTQYF.

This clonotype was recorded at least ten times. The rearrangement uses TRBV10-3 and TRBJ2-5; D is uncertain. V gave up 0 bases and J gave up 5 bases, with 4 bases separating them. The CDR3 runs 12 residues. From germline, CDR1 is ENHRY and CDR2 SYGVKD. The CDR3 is CAISESSETQYF. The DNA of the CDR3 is TGTGCCATCAGTGAGTCGAGTGAGACCCAGTACTTC.

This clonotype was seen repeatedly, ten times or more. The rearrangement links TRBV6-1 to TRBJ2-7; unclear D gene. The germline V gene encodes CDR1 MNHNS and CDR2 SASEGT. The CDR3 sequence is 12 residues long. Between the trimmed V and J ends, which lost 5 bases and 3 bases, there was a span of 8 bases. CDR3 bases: TGTGCCAGCAGTACCGTCGGCTACGAGCAGTACTTC. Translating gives CASSTVGYEQYF.

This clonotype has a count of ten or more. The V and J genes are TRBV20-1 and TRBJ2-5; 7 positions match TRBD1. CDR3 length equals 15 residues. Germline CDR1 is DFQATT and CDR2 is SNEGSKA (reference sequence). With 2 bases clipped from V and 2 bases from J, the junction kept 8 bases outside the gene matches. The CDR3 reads CSARNYLGQQETQYF. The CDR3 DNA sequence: TGCAGTGCTAGAAACTACCTGGGACAGCAAGAGACCCAGTACTTC.

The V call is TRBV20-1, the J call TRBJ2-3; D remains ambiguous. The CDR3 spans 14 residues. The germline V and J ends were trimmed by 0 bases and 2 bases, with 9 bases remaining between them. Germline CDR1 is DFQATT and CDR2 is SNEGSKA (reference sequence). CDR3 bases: TGCAGTGCTAGAGAAGCCCGGTACACAGATACGCAGTATTTT. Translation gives CSAREARYTDTQYF.

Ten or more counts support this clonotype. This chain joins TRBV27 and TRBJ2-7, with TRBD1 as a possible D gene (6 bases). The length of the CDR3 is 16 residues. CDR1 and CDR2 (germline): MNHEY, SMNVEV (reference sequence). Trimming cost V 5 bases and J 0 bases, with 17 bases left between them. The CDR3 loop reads CASSTKTGKPSYEQYF. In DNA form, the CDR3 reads TGTGCCAGCAGTACCAAGACAGGCAAGCCCTCCTACGAGCAGTACTTC.

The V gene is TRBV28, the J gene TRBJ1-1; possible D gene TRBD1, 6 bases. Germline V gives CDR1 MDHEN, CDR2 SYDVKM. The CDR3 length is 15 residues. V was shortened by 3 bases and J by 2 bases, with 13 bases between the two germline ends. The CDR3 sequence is CASSFQGHRNTEAFF. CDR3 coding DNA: TGTGCCAGCAGTTTCCAGGGACACCGCAACACTGAAGCTTTCTTT.

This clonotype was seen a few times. The CDR3 coding sequence is TGCAGTGCTAGCCCCTGGACTAGCGGGAGGGAAGAGACCCAGTACTTC. Translated, it gives CSASPWTSGREETQYF. The rearrangement joins TRBV20-1 to TRBJ2-5; 15 nucleotides line up with TRBD2. This CDR3 comprises 16 residues. CDR1 is DFQATT and CDR2 is SNEGSKA in the germline V gene (reference sequence). V lost 3 bases, J lost 3 bases, and 5 bases stayed unmatched.